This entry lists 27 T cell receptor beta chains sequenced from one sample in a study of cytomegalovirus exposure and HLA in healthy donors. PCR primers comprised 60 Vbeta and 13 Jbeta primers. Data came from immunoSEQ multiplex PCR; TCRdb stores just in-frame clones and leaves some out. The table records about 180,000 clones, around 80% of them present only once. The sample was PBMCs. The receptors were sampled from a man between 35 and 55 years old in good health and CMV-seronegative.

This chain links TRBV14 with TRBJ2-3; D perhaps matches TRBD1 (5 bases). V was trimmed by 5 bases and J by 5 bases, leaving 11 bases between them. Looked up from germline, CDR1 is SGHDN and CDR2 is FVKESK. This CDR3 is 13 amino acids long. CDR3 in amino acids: CASSNNRRDTQYF. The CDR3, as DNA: TGTGCCAGCAGCAATAACAGGAGAGATACGCAGTATTTT.

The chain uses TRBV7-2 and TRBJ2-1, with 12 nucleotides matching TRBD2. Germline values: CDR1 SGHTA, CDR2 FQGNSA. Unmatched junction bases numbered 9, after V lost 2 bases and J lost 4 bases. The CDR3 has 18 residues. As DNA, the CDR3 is TGTGCCAGCAGCTTATCCGGGCGGACTAGCGGGGTTTACAATGAGCAGTTCTTC. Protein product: CASSLSGRTSGVYNEQFF.

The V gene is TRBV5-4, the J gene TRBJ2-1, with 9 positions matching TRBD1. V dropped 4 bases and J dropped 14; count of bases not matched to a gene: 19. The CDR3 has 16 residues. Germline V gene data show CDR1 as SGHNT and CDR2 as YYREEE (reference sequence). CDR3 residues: CASSRGRVQGAEWEFF. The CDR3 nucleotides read TGTGCCAGCAGCCGGGGACGAGTACAGGGGGCTGAATGGGAGTTCTTC.

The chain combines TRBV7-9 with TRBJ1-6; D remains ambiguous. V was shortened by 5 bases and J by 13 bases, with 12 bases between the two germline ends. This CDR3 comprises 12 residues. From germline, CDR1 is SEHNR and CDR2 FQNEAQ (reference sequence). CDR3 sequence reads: CASSPPGGPLHF. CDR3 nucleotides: TGTGCCAGCAGCCCCCCGGGTGGTCCCCTCCACTTT.

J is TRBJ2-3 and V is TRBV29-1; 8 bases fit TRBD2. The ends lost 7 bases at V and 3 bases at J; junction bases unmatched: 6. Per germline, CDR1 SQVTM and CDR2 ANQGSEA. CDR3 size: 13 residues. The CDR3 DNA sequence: TGCAGCGGGCGGACTAGCCCAACAGATACGCAGTATTTT. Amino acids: CSGRTSPTDTQYF.

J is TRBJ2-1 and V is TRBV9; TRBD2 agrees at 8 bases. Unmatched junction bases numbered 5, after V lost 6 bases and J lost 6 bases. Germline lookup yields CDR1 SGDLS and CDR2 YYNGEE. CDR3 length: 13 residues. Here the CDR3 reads CASTPTSGNEQFF. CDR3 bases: TGTGCCAGCACCCCCACTAGCGGCAATGAGCAGTTCTTC.

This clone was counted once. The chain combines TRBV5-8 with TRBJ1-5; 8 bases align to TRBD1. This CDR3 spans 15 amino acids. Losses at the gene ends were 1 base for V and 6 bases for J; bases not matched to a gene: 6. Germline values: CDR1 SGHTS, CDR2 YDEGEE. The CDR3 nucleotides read TGTGCCAGCAGCTTGCGTTCAGGGGGCTCTCAGCCCCAGCATTTT. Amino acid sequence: CASSLRSGGSQPQHF.

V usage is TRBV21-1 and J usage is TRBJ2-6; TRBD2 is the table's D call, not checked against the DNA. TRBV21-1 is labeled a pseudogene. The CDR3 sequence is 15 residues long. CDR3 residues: CASSYPGAGANVLTF. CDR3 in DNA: TGTGCCAGCAGCTACCCGGGGGCTGGGGCCAACGTCCTGACTTTC.

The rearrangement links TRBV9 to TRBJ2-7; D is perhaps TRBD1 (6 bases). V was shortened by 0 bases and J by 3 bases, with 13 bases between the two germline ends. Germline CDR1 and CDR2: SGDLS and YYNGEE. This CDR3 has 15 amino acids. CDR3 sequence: CASSVEAGTSYEQYF. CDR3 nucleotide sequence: TGTGCCAGCAGCGTAGAGGCAGGGACAAGCTACGAGCAGTACTTC. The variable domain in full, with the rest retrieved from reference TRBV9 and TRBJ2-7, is DSGVTQTPKHLITATGQRVTLRCSPRSGDLSVYWYQQSLDQGLQFLIQYYNGEERAKGNILERFSAQQFPDLHSELNLSSLELGDSALYFCASSVEAGTSYEQYFGPGTRLTVT.

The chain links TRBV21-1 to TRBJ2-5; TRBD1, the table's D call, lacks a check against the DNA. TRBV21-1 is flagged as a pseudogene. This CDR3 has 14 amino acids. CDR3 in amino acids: CASRDRVGWETQYF. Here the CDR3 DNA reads TGTGCCAGCCGGGACAGGGTAGGGTGGGAGACCCAGTACTTC.

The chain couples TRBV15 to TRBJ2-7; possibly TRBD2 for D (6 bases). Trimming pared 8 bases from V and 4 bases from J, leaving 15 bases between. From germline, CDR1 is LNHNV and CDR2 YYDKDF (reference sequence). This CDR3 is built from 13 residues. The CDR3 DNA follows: TGTGCCACCCGCGGGACTTCCCCTTACGAGCAGTACTTC. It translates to CATRGTSPYEQYF.

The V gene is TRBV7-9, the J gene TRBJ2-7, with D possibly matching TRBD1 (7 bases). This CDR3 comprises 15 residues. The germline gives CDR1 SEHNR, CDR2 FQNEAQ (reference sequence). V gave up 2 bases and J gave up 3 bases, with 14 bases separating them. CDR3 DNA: TGTGCCAGCAGCTTAAAGGGGGCGGGAATCTACGAGCAGTACTTC. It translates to CASSLKGAGIYEQYF.

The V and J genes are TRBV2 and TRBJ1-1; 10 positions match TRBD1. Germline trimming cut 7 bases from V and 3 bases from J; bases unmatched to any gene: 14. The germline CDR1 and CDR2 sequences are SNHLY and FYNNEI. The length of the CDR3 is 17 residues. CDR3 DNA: TGTGCCAGCAAGAGACGATCGGGACAGGGGCGCGACACTGAAGCTTTCTTT. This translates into CASKRRSGQGRDTEAFF.

The CDR3 protein is CASSQDLGPNQPQHF. The CDR3 coding sequence is TGCGCCAGCAGCCAAGATCTGGGGCCCAATCAGCCCCAGCATTTT. This chain links TRBV4-3 with TRBJ1-5; TRBD1 is a possible D gene (5 bases). CDR1 LGHNA and CDR2 YSLEER come from the germline V gene. This CDR3 contains 15 residues. Trimming stripped 0 bases from V and 3 bases from J, with 9 bases between.

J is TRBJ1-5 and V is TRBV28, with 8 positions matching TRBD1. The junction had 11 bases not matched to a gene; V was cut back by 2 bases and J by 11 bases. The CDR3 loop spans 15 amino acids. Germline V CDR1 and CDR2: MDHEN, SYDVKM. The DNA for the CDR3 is TGTGCCAGCAGTTTAAACAGGGGGACCAGAGTGGCCCAGCATTTT. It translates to CASSLNRGTRVAQHF.

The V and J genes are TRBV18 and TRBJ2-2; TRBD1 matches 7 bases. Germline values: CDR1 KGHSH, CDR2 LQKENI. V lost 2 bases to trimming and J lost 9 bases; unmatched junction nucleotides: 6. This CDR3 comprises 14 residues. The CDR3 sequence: CASSPNDRAWELFF. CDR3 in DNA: TGTGCCAGCTCACCAAACGACAGGGCCTGGGAGCTGTTTTTT.

The DNA for the CDR3 is TGCGCCAGCAGCCAGGGGACAGGGAAAGCCGACGAGCAGTACTTC. Residues: CASSQGTGKADEQYF. This sequence joins TRBV4-1 and TRBJ2-7; the match to TRBD1 covers 9 bases. The V and J ends lost 3 bases and 5 bases, in that order; junction bases with no gene match: 8. The germline V gene has CDR1 MGHRA and CDR2 YSYEKL. This CDR3 has 15 residues.

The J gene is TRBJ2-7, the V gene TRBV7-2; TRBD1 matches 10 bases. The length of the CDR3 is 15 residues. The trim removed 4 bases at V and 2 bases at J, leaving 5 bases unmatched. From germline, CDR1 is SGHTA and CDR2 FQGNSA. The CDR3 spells CASSSPGQGTYEQYF. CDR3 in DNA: TGTGCCAGCAGCTCCCCGGGACAGGGGACCTACGAGCAGTACTTC.

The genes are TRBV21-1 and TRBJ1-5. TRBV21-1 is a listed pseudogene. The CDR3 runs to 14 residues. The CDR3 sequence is CAGLSGGAEQPQHF. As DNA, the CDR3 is TGTGCCGGGTTGTCTGGGGGGGCCGAGCAGCCCCAGCATTTT.

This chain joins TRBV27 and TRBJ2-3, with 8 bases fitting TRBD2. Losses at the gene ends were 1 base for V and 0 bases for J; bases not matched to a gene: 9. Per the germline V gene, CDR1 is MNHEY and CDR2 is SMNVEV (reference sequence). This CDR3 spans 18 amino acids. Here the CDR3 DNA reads TGTGCCAGCAGTTTATTACCGGGGGGGGACTCTAGCACAGATACGCAGTATTTT. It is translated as CASSLLPGGDSSTDTQYF.

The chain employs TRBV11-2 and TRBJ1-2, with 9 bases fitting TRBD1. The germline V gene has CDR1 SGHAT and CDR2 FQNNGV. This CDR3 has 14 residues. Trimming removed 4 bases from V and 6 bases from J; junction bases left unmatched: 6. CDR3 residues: CASSSGQGVNGYTF. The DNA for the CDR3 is TGTGCCAGCAGCTCGGGACAGGGAGTCAATGGCTACACCTTC.

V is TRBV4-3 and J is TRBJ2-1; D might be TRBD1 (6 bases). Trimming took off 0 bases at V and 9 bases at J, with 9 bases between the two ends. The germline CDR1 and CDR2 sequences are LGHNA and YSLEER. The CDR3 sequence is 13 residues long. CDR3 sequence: CASSQEGGVEQFF. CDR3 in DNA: TGCGCCAGCAGCCAAGAAGGGGGAGTTGAGCAGTTCTTC.

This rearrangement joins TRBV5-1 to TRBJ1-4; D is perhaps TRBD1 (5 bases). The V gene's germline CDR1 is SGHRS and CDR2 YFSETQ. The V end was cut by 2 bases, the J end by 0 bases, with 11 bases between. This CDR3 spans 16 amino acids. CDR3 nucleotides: TGCGCCAGCAGCTTAACGCCGACAGCAACTAATGAAAAACTGTTTTTT. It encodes CASSLTPTATNEKLFF.

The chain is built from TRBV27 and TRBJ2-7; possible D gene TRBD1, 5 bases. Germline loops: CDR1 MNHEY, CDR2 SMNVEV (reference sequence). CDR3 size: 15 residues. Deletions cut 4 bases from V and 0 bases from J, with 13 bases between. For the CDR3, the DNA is TGTGCCAGCAGTTACCAGGGCCTAAGCTCCTACGAGCAGTACTTC. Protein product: CASSYQGLSSYEQYF.

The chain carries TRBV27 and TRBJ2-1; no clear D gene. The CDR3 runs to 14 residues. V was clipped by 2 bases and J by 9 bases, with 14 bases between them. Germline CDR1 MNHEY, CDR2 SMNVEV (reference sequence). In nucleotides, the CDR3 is TGTGCCAGCAGTTTACACCGGGTGGCCCGTGAGCAGTTCTTC. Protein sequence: CASSLHRVAREQFF.

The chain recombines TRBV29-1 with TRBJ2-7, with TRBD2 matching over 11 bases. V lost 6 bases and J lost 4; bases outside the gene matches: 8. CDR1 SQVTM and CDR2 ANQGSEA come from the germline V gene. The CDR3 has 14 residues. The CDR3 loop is CSVAPGLAEYEQYF. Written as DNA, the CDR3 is TGCAGCGTGGCGCCGGGACTAGCGGAATACGAGCAGTACTTC.

CDR3 in amino acids: CASSRVGTASYGYTF. The CDR3 DNA reads as TGTGCCAGCAGCCGAGTAGGGACAGCAAGCTATGGCTACACCTTC. V and J are TRBV25-1 and TRBJ1-2, with TRBD1 matching over 7 bases. CDR1 and CDR2 (germline): MGHDK, SYGVNS. The V gene end was trimmed by 6 bases and the J gene end by 4 bases; junction bases not matched to a gene: 11. The CDR3 covers 15 residues.